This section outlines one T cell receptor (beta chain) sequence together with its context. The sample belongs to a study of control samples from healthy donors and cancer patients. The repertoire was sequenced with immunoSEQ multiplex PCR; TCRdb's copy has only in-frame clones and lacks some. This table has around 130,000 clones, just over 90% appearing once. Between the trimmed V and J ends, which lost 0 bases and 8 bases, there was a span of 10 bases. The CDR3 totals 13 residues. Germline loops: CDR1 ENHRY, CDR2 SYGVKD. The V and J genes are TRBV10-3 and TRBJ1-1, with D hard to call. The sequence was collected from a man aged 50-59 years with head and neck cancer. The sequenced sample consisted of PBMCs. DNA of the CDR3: TGTGCCATCAGTGAGTCGGGTGGAGGAGAAGCTTTCTTT. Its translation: CAISESGGGEAFF.